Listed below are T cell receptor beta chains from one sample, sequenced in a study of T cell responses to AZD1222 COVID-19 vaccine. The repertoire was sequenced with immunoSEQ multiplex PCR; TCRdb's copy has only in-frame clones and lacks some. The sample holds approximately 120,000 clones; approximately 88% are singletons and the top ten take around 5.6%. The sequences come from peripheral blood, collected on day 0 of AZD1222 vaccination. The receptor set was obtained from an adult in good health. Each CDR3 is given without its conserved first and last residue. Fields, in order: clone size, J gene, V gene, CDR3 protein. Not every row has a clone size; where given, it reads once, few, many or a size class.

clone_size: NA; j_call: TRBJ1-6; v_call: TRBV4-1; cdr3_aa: ASSQDDRSSYNSPLH
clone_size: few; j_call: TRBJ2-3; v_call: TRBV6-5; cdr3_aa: ASSYSDPWGTDTQY
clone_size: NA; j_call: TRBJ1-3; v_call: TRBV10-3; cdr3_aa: ALDEMDGNTIY
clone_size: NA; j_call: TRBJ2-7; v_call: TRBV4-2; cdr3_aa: ASSQAGGTYEQY
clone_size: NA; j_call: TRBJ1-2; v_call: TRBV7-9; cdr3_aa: ASSPPVGWTNYGYT
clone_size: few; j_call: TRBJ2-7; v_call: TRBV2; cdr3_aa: ASSTSYEQY
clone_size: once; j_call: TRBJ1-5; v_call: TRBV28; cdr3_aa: ASSKGGVGNQPQH
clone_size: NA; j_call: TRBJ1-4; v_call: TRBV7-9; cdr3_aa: ASSEMDNEKLF
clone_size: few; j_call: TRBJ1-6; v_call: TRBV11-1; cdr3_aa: ASSSTDRLNSPLH
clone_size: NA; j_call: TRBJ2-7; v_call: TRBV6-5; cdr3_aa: ASSLAGASYEQY
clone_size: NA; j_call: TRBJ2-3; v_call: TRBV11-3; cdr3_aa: ASSLGQSTDTQY
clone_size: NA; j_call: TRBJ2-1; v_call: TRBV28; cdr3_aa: ASSLFRGEGNEQF
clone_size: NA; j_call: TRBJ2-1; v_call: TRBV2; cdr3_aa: ASRRGHNNEQF
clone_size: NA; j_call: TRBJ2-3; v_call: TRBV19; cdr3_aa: ASSMSGRTDTQY
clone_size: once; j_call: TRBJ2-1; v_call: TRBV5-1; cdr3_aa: ASSILGSSYNEQF
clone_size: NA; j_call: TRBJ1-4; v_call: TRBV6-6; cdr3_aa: ASSSLLVRQEKLF
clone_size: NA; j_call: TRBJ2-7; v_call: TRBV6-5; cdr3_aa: ASSRGRSRTYEQY
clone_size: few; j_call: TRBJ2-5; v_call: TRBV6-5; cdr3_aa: ASKGTGPQETQY
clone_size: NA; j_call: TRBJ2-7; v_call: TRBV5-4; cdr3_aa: ASSLSPFRSSYEQY
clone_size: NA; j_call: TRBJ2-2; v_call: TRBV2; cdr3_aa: ASSPGQVSTGELF
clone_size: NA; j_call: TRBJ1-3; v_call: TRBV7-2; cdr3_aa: ASSPQAVISGNTIY
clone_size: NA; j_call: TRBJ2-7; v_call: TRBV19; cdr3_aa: ASSIAGTGLGYEQY
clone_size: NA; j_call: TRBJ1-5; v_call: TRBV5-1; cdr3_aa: ASSHEDGAQH
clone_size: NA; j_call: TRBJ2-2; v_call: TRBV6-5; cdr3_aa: ASSGGTNTGELF
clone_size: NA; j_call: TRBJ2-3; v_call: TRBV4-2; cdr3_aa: ASSSTRESADTQY
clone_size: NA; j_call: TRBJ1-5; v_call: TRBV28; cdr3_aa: ASSFRPGQPQH
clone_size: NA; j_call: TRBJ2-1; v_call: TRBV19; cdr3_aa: ASSPSLRQGTDEQF
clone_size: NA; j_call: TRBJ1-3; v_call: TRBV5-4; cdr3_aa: ASREGVLGNTIY
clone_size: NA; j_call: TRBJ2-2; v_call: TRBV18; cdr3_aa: ASSLQGLVAGELF
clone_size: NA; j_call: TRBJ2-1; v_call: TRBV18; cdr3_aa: ASSPPTDSGRYNEQF
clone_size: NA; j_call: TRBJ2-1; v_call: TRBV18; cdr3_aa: ASSEESWAPNNEQF
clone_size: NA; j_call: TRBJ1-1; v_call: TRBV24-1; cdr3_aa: ATQGYSTEAF
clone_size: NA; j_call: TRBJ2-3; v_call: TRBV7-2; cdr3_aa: ASSLRGGRADTQY
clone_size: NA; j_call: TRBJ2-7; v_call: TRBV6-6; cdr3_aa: ASRQVYEQY
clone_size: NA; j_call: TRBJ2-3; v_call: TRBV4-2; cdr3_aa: ASSQRTSGGVLRTDTQY
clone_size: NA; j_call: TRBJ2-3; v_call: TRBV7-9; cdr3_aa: ASSLRLAITDTQY
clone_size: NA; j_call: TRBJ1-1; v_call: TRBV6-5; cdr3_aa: ASTLSGEDTEAF
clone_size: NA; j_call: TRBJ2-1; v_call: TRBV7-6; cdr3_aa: ASTLAGSYNEQF
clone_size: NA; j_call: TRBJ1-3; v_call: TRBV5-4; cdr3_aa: ASSPMGAGNTIY
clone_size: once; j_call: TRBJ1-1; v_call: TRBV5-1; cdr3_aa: ASSLDRGQIGTEAF
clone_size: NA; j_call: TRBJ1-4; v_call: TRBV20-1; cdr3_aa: SASGGGGEEKLF
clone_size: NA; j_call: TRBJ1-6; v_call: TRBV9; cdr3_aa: ASGGTGDGSPLH
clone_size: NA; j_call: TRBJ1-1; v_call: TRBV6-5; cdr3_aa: ASTLRGSNTEAF